The text below deals with one T cell receptor (beta chain). The study enrolled healthy HIV-negative adults without recent acute infections or vaccinations as donors. After removal of 8 bases from V and 0 bases from J, the junction contained 0 bases not matched to a gene. The CDR3 covers 12 residues. Germline-derived CDR1 and CDR2 are MDHEN and SYDVKM. The source of the sample is a study of shared clonotypes between healthy human individuals. Sequencing was performed with immunoSEQ multiplex PCR; in TCRdb, only in-frame clones are kept and a portion is missing. The repertoire includes about 990,000 clones, around 82% of them detected once, and 0.5% to 0.65% sits in the top ten.

The origin of this receptor is a man aged 18 to 30 in good health. Some clones in this sample may be carry-over from other donors' samples. This chain links TRBV28 with TRBJ1-1, with 7 positions matching TRBD1. The sequenced sample was memory CD4+ T cells from PBMCs. As for subset: CD45RA-negative fraction. The CDR3, as DNA: TGTGCCAGCGACAGGGTGAACACTGAAGCTTTCTTT. Residues: CASDRVNTEAFF. Variable domain in full (rest from reference TRBV28 and TRBJ1-1): DVKVTQSSRYLVKRTGEKVFLECVQDMDHENMFWYRQDPGLGLRLIYFSYDVKMKEKGDIPEGYSVSREKKERFSLILESASTNQTSMYLCASDRVNTEAFFGQGTRLTVV.